The source of this T cell receptor (beta chain) is a study of blood T cell repertoires in COVID-19. About the study: Some COVID-19 samples were acute and others convalescent; all came from the United States, Italy and Spain. T cells, B-cell-depleted T cells, or PBMCs supplied cDNA or gDNA.

Trimming took off 3 bases at V and 3 bases at J, with 12 bases between the two ends. Germline CDR1 and CDR2: MNHEY and SMNVEV (reference sequence). The CDR3 is made up of 15 amino acids. Authors' processing steps: Amplification with reference gene primers provided the estimates of nucleated cell counts. Using immunoSEQ multiplex PCR, the repertoire was profiled, and TCRdb retains in-frame clones only, with some absent. The DNA gave D and trimming, while V, J and clone size come from that table. Of some 160,000 clones in the sample, 80% were seen once. This sequence joins TRBV27 and TRBJ1-5, with D perhaps TRBD1 (6 bases). The sequence came from a woman aged 45-65 years with acute or convalescent COVID-19. The sample comprised peripheral blood. The CDR3 DNA sequence: TGTGCCAGCAGTTTGGTAGGGACACTCAATCAGCCCCAGCATTTT. Translating gives CASSLVGTLNQPQHF.